The 26 T cell receptor beta chains reported below all come from one sample, sequenced in a study of shared clonotypes between healthy human individuals. Method: immunoSEQ multiplex PCR; TCRdb's copy keeps in-frame clones and lacks some. The table includes 2 million to 2.5 million clones, around 95% detected once. Material: naive CD4+ T cells sorted from blood. As for subset: CD45RA+ positively selected. Every receptor here comes from a man between 18 and 35 years old in good health.

This clone was seen once. The chain joins TRBV19 to TRBJ2-1, with 10 positions matching TRBD1. Germline V CDR1 and CDR2: LNHDA, SQIVND (reference sequence). This CDR3 is built from 14 residues. V lost 7 bases to trimming and J lost 2 bases; unmatched junction nucleotides: 2. CDR3 sequence reads: CASIGTGAYNEQFF. DNA for the CDR3: TGTGCCAGTATCGGGACAGGGGCCTACAATGAGCAGTTCTTC. Looking up the rest from reference TRBV19 and TRBJ2-1 gives the full variable domain: DGGITQSPKYLFRKEGQNVTLSCEQNLNHDAMYWYRQDPGQGLRLIYYSQIVNDFQKGDIAEGYSVSREKKESFPLTVTSAQKNPTAFYLCASIGTGAYNEQFFGPGTRLTVL.

V gene TRBV28 combines with J gene TRBJ2-4, with D uncertain. Looked up from germline, CDR1 is MDHEN and CDR2 is SYDVKM. With 4 bases removed from V and 0 bases from J, the gap between germline ends came to 13 bases. The CDR3 loop spans 16 amino acids. CDR3 loop: CASSSGGFLAKNIQYF. The CDR3, as DNA: TGTGCCAGCAGTTCCGGCGGCTTCTTAGCCAAAAACATTCAGTACTTC.

The J gene is TRBJ2-2, the V gene TRBV12-5; no firm D call. Between the trimmed V and J ends, which lost 3 bases and 4 bases, there was a span of 9 bases. The CDR3 sequence is 14 residues long. CDR1 LGHNT and CDR2 FRNRAP come from the germline V gene. The CDR3 sequence is CASGFGVSTGELFF. Here the CDR3 DNA reads TGTGCTAGTGGTTTTGGGGTGAGCACCGGGGAGCTGTTTTTT. The full variable domain, completed using reference TRBV12-5 and TRBJ2-2, is DARVTQTPRHKVTEMGQEVTMRCQPILGHNTVFWYRQTMMQGLELLAYFRNRAPLDDSGMPKDRFSAEMPDATLATLKIQPSEPRDSAVYFCASGFGVSTGELFFGEGSRLTVL.

V usage is TRBV7-2 and J usage is TRBJ1-1; D gene uncertain. V dropped 5 bases and J dropped 1 base, with 8 bases sitting between them. The CDR3 extends over 13 amino acids. CDR1 and CDR2 (germline): SGHTA, FQGNSA. CDR3 sequence (DNA): TGTGCCAGCAGCGAAACCCGGAACACTGAAGCTTTCTTT. It is translated as CASSETRNTEAFF.

This chain connects TRBV7-9 to TRBJ1-1; no clear D gene. Trimming stripped 5 bases from V and 2 bases from J, with 12 bases between. The CDR3 covers 14 residues. Germline CDR1 and CDR2: SEHNR and FQNEAQ (reference sequence). The CDR3 is CASSRMTKNTEAFF. CDR3 nucleotides: TGTGCCAGCAGCCGAATGACAAAAAACACTGAAGCTTTCTTT.

This rearrangement joins TRBV30 to TRBJ2-1; D call uncertain. Germline CDR1 and CDR2: GTSNPN and SVGIG (reference sequence). Trimming took 2 bases from V and 9 from J, leaving 11 bases between them. The CDR3 spans 12 residues. DNA of the CDR3: TGTGCCTGGAGTCGCGTCAGGATTGAGCAGTTCTTC. It specifies CAWSRVRIEQFF. Full variable domain (outside the CDR3, taken from reference TRBV30 and TRBJ2-1): SQTIHQWPATLVQPVGSPLSLECTVEGTSNPNLYWYRQAAGRGLQLLFYSVGIGQISSEVPQNLSASRPQDRQFILSSKKLLLSDSGFYLCAWSRVRIEQFFGPGTRLTVL.

The chain links TRBV10-3 to TRBJ2-7; TRBD2 agrees at 7 bases. The J segment lost 3 bases and the V segment lost 0 bases, leaving 8 bases of the junction unmatched. The CDR3 loop spans 16 amino acids. CDR1 and CDR2 (germline): ENHRY, SYGVKD. In DNA, the CDR3 is TGTGCCATCAGTGAGTCGATGGGGAGGGTCGGCTACGAGCAGTACTTC. Translated: CAISESMGRVGYEQYF.

This clone came up a few times. V gene TRBV30 combines with J gene TRBJ2-2; unclear D gene. Germline-derived CDR1 and CDR2 are GTSNPN and SVGIG (reference sequence). The CDR3 covers 13 residues. Trimming removed 1 base at V and 8 bases at J, with 11 bases between. The CDR3 spells CAWSANERGELFF. The CDR3 DNA sequence: TGTGCCTGGAGTGCAAACGAGAGAGGGGAGCTGTTTTTT. The variable domain in full, completed from reference TRBV30 and TRBJ2-2, reads SQTIHQWPATLVQPVGSPLSLECTVEGTSNPNLYWYRQAAGRGLQLLFYSVGIGQISSEVPQNLSASRPQDRQFILSSKKLLLSDSGFYLCAWSANERGELFFGEGSRLTVL.

The J gene is TRBJ1-1, the V gene TRBV18; D may be TRBD1 (5 bases). CDR1 and CDR2 from the germline V gene are KGHSH and LQKENI. V was clipped by 4 bases and J by 3 bases, with 9 bases between them. This CDR3 is built from 13 residues. The CDR3 loop is CASSRGLDTEAFF. DNA of the CDR3: TGTGCCAGCTCACGGGGGTTGGACACTGAAGCTTTCTTT.

This clone appeared once. The CDR3 nucleotides are TGCGCCAGCAGTTCGGCCGGGACAGTCTGCGAGCAGTACTTC. This sequence encodes CASSSAGTVCEQYF. This chain connects TRBV10-2 to TRBJ2-7; 7 bases are shared with TRBD1. Germline assignment: CDR1 WSHSY and CDR2 SAAADI. The CDR3 contains 14 residues. Losses at the gene ends were 5 bases for V and 6 bases for J; bases not matched to a gene: 10.

This clone appeared a few times. This sample includes further DNA sequences coding for the same CDR3. This chain links TRBV13 with TRBJ1-1; D gene ambiguous. This CDR3 contains 13 residues. Germline CDR1 is PRHDT and CDR2 is FYEKMQ (reference sequence). V was trimmed by 2 bases and J by 4 bases, leaving 8 bases between them. CDR3 region: CASSLRGGTEAFF. CDR3 nucleotides: TGTGCCAGCAGCTTACGAGGCGGCACTGAAGCTTTCTTT. The variable domain in full, with the rest retrieved from reference TRBV13 and TRBJ1-1, is AAGVIQSPRHLIKEKRETATLKCYPIPRHDTVYWYQQGPGQDPQFLISFYEKMQSDKGSIPDRFSAQQFSDYHSELNMSSLELGDSALYFCASSLRGGTEAFFGQGTRLTVV.

CDR3 bases: TGTGCCTGGAGTCCCCACCGAACAGATACGCAGTATTTT. This translates into CAWSPHRTDTQYF. This chain links TRBV30 with TRBJ2-3, with D unclear. Germline V gives CDR1 GTSNPN, CDR2 SVGIG (reference sequence). V lost 2 bases and J 3 bases, leaving 9 bases between the germline ends. This CDR3 is 13 amino acids long.

This sequence joins TRBV29-1 and TRBJ2-3; 10 bases are a match to TRBD1. This CDR3 is 15 amino acids long. J gave up 2 bases and V 7 bases, and 9 bases lay outside the gene matches. Germline CDR1 and CDR2: SQVTM and ANQGSEA. CDR3 DNA: TGCAGCGGGGGACAGGGGTGGACACACACAGATACGCAGTATTTT. Translation gives CSGGQGWTHTDTQYF.

The rearrangement links TRBV25-1 to TRBJ1-2; D is undetermined. V lost 0 bases and J lost 2, with 10 bases in between. The CDR3 contains 15 residues. Germline lookup yields CDR1 MGHDK and CDR2 SYGVNS. In DNA form, the CDR3 reads TGTGCCAGCAGTGAATATCGGGAGTCCAACTATGGCTACACCTTC. Residues: CASSEYRESNYGYTF.

Regarding this clone: The junction and the germline gene differ at one end; a read error may be behind it. The chain uses TRBV5-1 and TRBJ2-1; 10 bases align to TRBD1. CDR3 size: 15 residues. Germline-derived CDR1 and CDR2 are SGHRS and YFSETQ. The CDR3 bases are TGCGCCAGCAGCTTGTCGGATGGCGGGACAGGGGTCTCGGTCTTC. Residues: CASSLSDGGTGVSVF.

V gene TRBV14 combines with J gene TRBJ2-7, with 15 bases that match TRBD2. The CDR3 length is 20 residues. CDR1 and CDR2 from the germline V gene are SGHDN and FVKESK. The junction had 12 bases not matched to a gene; V was cut back by 3 bases and J by 0 bases. CDR3 bases: TGTGCCAGCAGCCAGAGACCGGGACTAGCGGGGGGAAAATTCTCCTACGAGCAGTACTTC. This translates into CASSQRPGLAGGKFSYEQYF.

Comments on this clone: At the DNA level, this CDR3 is encoded by other sequences in the same sample as well. The gene calls are TRBV5-1 and TRBJ1-2, with D perhaps matching TRBD1 (6 bases). The CDR3 totals 13 residues. Germline V CDR1 and CDR2: SGHRS, YFSETQ. Trimming stripped 0 bases from V and 7 bases from J, with 10 bases between. CDR3 in DNA: TGCGCCAGCAGCTTGGGGACAGAGGGTGGCTACACCTTC. Translated, it gives CASSLGTEGGYTF.

Concerning this clone: This sample includes further DNA sequences coding for the same CDR3. The V call is TRBV6-5, the J call TRBJ2-7; D is unclear. The germline gives CDR1 MNHEY, CDR2 SVGAGI. The CDR3 has 13 amino acids. Trimming took 2 bases from V and 2 from J, leaving 7 bases between them. The chain's CDR3 is CASSYRLTYEQYF. The CDR3 DNA reads as TGTGCCAGCAGTTACCGGTTGACCTACGAGCAGTACTTC.

This clone has only a few counts. The rearrangement uses TRBV6-5 and TRBJ1-6; D remains unclear. The CDR3 loop spans 15 amino acids. Germline CDR1 is MNHEY and CDR2 is SVGAGI. Trimming shortened V by 0 bases and J by 4 bases, and 7 bases separated the two germline ends. The CDR3 here is CASSYSIRYNSPLHF. For the CDR3, the DNA is TGTGCCAGCAGTTACTCGATACGTTATAATTCACCCCTCCACTTT.

The chain links TRBV5-4 to TRBJ2-7; 10 positions agree with TRBD2. With 3 bases clipped from V and 4 bases from J, the junction kept 10 bases outside the gene matches. The CDR3 is made up of 16 amino acids. Germline V lookup: CDR1 SGHNT, CDR2 YYREEE (reference sequence). The CDR3 DNA sequence: TGTGCCAGCAGCTCAGGTACGGGACTAGCGTCTTACGAGCAGTACTTC. Encoded protein: CASSSGTGLASYEQYF.

The chain uses TRBV7-9 and TRBJ2-5; D unclear. The CDR3 sequence is 16 residues long. CDR1 and CDR2 from the germline V gene are SEHNR and FQNEAQ (reference sequence). V was trimmed by 5 bases and J by 2 bases, leaving 18 bases between them. The CDR3 loop is CASSPMGAVAQETQYF. The CDR3 DNA sequence: TGTGCCAGCAGCCCCATGGGTGCGGTAGCACAAGAGACCCAGTACTTC.

This sequence joins TRBV18 and TRBJ2-1; D uncertain. The CDR3 runs 14 residues. Germline assignment: CDR1 KGHSH and CDR2 LQKENI. V shed 1 base and J shed 3 bases, with 7 bases lying between them. The CDR3 protein is CASSPQAIYNEQFF. CDR3 DNA: TGTGCCAGCTCACCACAGGCTATCTACAATGAGCAGTTCTTC. The variable domain in full, with the rest retrieved from reference TRBV18 and TRBJ2-1, is NAGVMQNPRHLVRRRGQEARLRCSPMKGHSHVYWYRQLPEEGLKFMVYLQKENIIDESGMPKERFSAEFPKEGPSILRIQQVVRGDSAAYFCASSPQAIYNEQFFGPGTRLTVL.

This rearrangement joins TRBV9 to TRBJ1-2; D is undetermined. CDR3 length equals 13 residues. Trimming shortened V by 4 bases and J by 4 bases, and 11 bases separated the two germline ends. Germline V gene data show CDR1 as SGDLS and CDR2 as YYNGEE. CDR3 loop: CASSLDPLYGYTF. In nucleotides, the CDR3 is TGTGCCAGCAGCCTCGACCCTCTCTATGGCTACACCTTC.

The V and J genes are TRBV4-1 and TRBJ2-7; a possible D gene is TRBD2 (5 bases). This CDR3 region has 13 residues. V lost 9 bases and J lost 5, with 17 bases in between. Germline CDR1 MGHRA, CDR2 YSYEKL. Written as DNA, the CDR3 is TGCGCCAGTGCGAAGGAGGCCGTCAACGAGCAGTACTTC. This sequence encodes CASAKEAVNEQYF.

This clone has a single count. J is TRBJ1-4 and V is TRBV30, with D possibly matching TRBD1 (6 bases). This CDR3 region has 14 residues. V lost 2 bases, J lost 2 bases, and 9 bases lay in between. Germline values: CDR1 GTSNPN, CDR2 SVGIG (reference sequence). The chain's CDR3 is CAWSSGVTNEKLFF. In DNA form, the CDR3 reads TGTGCCTGGAGTTCAGGGGTGACTAATGAAAAACTGTTTTTT.

The rearrangement joins TRBV19 to TRBJ1-2, with 9 bases matching TRBD1. V was clipped by 9 bases and J by 2 bases; unmatched bases: 7. The CDR3 is 14 amino acids. Germline lookup yields CDR1 LNHDA and CDR2 SQIVND (reference sequence). The DNA of the CDR3 is TGTGCCAGCAACCTACAGGGGGCGAACTATGGCTACACCTTC. Translating gives CASNLQGANYGYTF.